This T cell receptor (beta chain) comes out of a study of radiation and T cells in renal cell carcinoma. To note about this clone: The target antigen is unknown.

This table comes from immunoSEQ multiplex PCR, and its TCRdb copy is limited to in-frame clones, with some not included. Among 140,000 to 150,000 clones listed, 86% were seen once. Time point defined: blood 4 weeks post-SBRT, at nephrectomy. The treatment was: 15 Gy SBRT to primary tumor, nephrectomy 4 weeks later. Nephrectomy followed 15 Gy stereotactic body radiation by 4 weeks. Blood was sampled at baseline, 2 weeks and 4 weeks after SBRT. Germline assignment: CDR1 LGHNA and CDR2 YSLEER. This CDR3 contains 19 residues. With 0 bases clipped from V and 4 bases from J, the junction kept 11 bases outside the gene matches. Study-level findings and limits: From baseline, blood top tumor clonotypes peaked at 2 weeks post-radiation.

Sample: blood, taken from a patient whose treatment included radiotherapy and nephrectomy. V is TRBV4-3 and J is TRBJ2-1; 11 nucleotides line up with TRBD2. This receptor was taken from a woman aged 45-65 years with renal cell carcinoma. The CDR3 region is CASSQEPGLAARSYNEQFF. CDR3 DNA sequence: TGCGCCAGCAGCCAAGAACCGGGACTAGCGGCCCGAAGTTACAATGAGCAGTTCTTC.